This entry features one T cell receptor beta chain sequence. The data were taken from a study of T cells and copy number aberrations in small-cell lung cancer. No donor received chemotherapy or radiotherapy before surgery, nor immunotherapy before or after it. Every patient either smoked or had heavy second-hand smoke exposure. Adjacent normal lung was taken at least 2 cm from tumor. Measured with immunoSEQ multiplex PCR; TCRdb has only the in-frame clones, and not every one. The data contain more than 9,000 clones, 75% to 80% of them singletons. Deletions cut 3 bases from V and 4 bases from J, with 9 bases between. CDR1 SGHRS and CDR2 YFSETQ come from the germline V gene. The CDR3 consists of 13 residues.

Input material: normal tissue next to the tumor. The chain links TRBV5-1 to TRBJ2-3; D possibly matches TRBD1 or TRBD2 (5 bases each). The sequence was collected from a man in his sixties with small cell lung cancer. The CDR3 here is CASSWVGADTQYF. DNA of the CDR3: TGCGCCAGCAGCTGGGTGGGGGCAGATACGCAGTATTTT.